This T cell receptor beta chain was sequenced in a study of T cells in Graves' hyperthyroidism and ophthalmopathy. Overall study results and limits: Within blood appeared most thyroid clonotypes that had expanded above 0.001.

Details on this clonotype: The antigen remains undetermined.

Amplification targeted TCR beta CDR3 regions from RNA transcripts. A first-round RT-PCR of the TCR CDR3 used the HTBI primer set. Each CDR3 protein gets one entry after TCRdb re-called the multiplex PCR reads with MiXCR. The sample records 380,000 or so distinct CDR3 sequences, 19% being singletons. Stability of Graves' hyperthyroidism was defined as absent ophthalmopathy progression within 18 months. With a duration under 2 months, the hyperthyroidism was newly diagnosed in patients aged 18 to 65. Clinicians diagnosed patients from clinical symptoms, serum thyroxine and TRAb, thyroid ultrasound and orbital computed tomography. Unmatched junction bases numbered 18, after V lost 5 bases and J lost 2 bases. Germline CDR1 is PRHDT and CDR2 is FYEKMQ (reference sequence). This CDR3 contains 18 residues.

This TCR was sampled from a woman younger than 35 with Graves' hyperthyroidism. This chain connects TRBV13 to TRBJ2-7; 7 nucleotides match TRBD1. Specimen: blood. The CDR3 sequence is CASSIDSGTDLWTYEQYF. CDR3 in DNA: TGTGCCAGCAGCATCGACTCCGGGACAGACCTTTGGACCTACGAGCAGTACTTC.